This TCR beta chain was documented in a study of spatial heterogeneity in lung cancer. Time point in this sample: sample taken at primary tumor resection. Samples were donated by 72 untreated early-stage non-small cell lung cancer patients. Tumor, nontumor lung or frozen PBMC supplied whole RNA, sequenced without sorting. Germline-derived CDR1 and CDR2 are SQVTM and ANQGSEA. Losses at the gene ends were 7 bases for V and 6 bases for J; bases not matched to a gene: 2. The CDR3 is 10 amino acids. This clonotype was seen repeatedly, ten times or more. TCRdb reprocessed the 5' RACE reads via MiXCR and lists one record per CDR3 protein. The table shows some 37,000 distinct CDR3 sequences, with roughly 7.4% occurring only once.

The TCR comes from a male donor with early-stage non-small cell lung cancer. The V and J genes are TRBV29-1 and TRBJ1-2; TRBD1 matches 7 bases. The sample here was PBMCs, taken at surgery. For the CDR3, the DNA is TGCAGCGGGGACAGAGATGGCTACACCTTC. This translates into CSGDRDGYTF.